A single sample is the source of the 25 T cell receptor beta chains below, sequenced in a study of cytomegalovirus exposure and HLA in healthy donors (TCRdb year 2017). The protocol used for the library was the immunoSEQ multiplex PCR assay. A mixture of 60 forward primers for TCR Vbeta segments and 13 reverse primers for TCR Jbeta segments was used in the multiplex PCR. In TCRdb, the immuneACCESS table is reduced to in-frame sequences with V and J assigned. These tables do not hold every clone; where another copy was compared, an unresolved V gene accounts for under half, and the others remain unexplained. The sample table shows some 200,000 clones, and around 80% are seen once. The biggest ten clones account for over 5.5% of the sample. The source material was PBMCs. These receptors all come from a man aged 40-49 years in good health and CMV-seropositive.

The chain recombines TRBV29-1 with TRBJ2-5; a possible D gene is TRBD1 (5 bases). Looked up from germline, CDR1 is SQVTM and CDR2 is ANQGSEA. This CDR3 comprises 11 residues. The CDR3 region is CGWGDQETQYF. The CDR3, as DNA: TGCGGGTGGGGCGACCAAGAGACCCAGTACTTC.

The chain links TRBV7-3 to TRBJ1-2, with 12 positions matching TRBD1. CDR3 length: 14 residues. The trim removed 5 bases at V and 6 bases at J, leaving 4 bases unmatched. Germline values: CDR1 SGHTA, CDR2 FQGTGA. The CDR3 DNA reads as TGTGCCAGCAGCAAGGGACAGGGGGCCCATGGCTACACCTTC. It encodes CASSKGQGAHGYTF. Together with reference TRBV7-3 and TRBJ1-2, the CDR3 gives the full variable domain: GAGVSQTPSNKVTEKGKYVELRCDPISGHTALYWYRQSLGQGPEFLIYFQGTGAADDSGLPNDRFFAVRPEGSVSTLKIQRTERGDSAVYLCASSKGQGAHGYTFGSGTRLTVV.

CDR3 amino acids: CATSRVRQSSYNEQFF. In DNA, the CDR3 is TGTGCCACCAGCAGGGTAAGACAAAGCTCCTACAATGAGCAGTTCTTC. The chain employs TRBV15 and TRBJ2-1; D call uncertain. The CDR3 is 16 amino acids. Germline CDR1 LNHNV, CDR2 YYDKDF (reference sequence). V lost 3 bases to trimming and J lost 0 bases, with 12 bases between them. Drawing the rest from reference TRBV15 and TRBJ2-1, the complete variable domain is DAMVIQNPRYQVTQFGKPVTLSCSQTLNHNVMYWYQQKSSQAPKLLFHYYDKDFNNEADTPDNFQSRRPNTSFCFLDIRSPGLGDTAMYLCATSRVRQSSYNEQFFGPGTRLTVL.

This clone occurred a few times. The V call is TRBV7-2, the J call TRBJ2-1; weak D call: TRBD2 (7 bases). This CDR3 is built from 16 residues. Trimming left V 3 bases short and J 3 bases short, with 15 bases between. The germline gives CDR1 SGHTA, CDR2 FQGNSA. The chain's CDR3 is CASSLGRGAVYNEQFF. CDR3 bases: TGTGCCAGCAGCTTGGGACGGGGGGCCGTCTACAATGAGCAGTTCTTC.

The chain joins TRBV15 to TRBJ1-3; tentative D call: TRBD1 (5 bases). This CDR3 comprises 15 residues. CDR1 is LNHNV and CDR2 is YYDKDF in the germline V gene (reference sequence). The V gene lost 0 bases and the J gene lost 4 bases, with 10 bases spanning the gap. CDR3 residues: CATSRDGGVGNTIYF. The CDR3 coding sequence is TGTGCCACCAGCAGAGATGGGGGGGTCGGAAACACCATATATTTT.

The gene calls are TRBV7-2 and TRBJ2-2; 8 nucleotides line up with TRBD1. The V and J ends lost 5 bases and 7 bases, in that order; junction bases with no gene match: 9. Germline CDR1 reads SGHTA; CDR2 reads FQGNSA. CDR3 size: 15 residues. Written as DNA, the CDR3 is TGTGCCAGCAGCACCCAGACAGGGGTGGGCGGGGAGCTGTTTTTT. Translation: CASSTQTGVGGELFF.

V is TRBV6-5 and J is TRBJ2-7; D is undetermined. The CDR3 spans 11 residues. Germline assignment: CDR1 MNHEY and CDR2 SVGAGI. The V end lost 6 bases, the J end lost 6 bases, and 9 bases lay between the germline ends. In nucleotides, the CDR3 is TGTGCCAGCAGCCCTGTTTGCGAGCAGTACTTC. Protein product: CASSPVCEQYF.

The chain has TRBV6-6 and TRBJ2-3, with D unresolved. Germline V gene sequence: CDR1 MNHNY, CDR2 SVGAGI (reference sequence). V was shortened by 4 bases and J by 1 base, with 15 bases between the two germline ends. The CDR3 extends over 16 amino acids. CDR3 amino acids: CASSFIFPLGTDTQYF. Written as DNA, the CDR3 is TGTGCCAGCAGTTTCATCTTCCCCCTAGGCACAGATACGCAGTATTTT.

The chain joins TRBV9 to TRBJ1-4; a possible D gene is TRBD1 (5 bases). The V and J ends lost 0 bases and 4 bases respectively, with 10 bases between them. CDR1 and CDR2 (germline): SGDLS, YYNGEE. The CDR3 contains 15 residues. The CDR3 loop reads CASSVGQGGNEKLFF. The DNA of the CDR3 is TGTGCCAGCAGCGTAGGGCAGGGAGGTAATGAAAAACTGTTTTTT.

The chain combines TRBV10-2 with TRBJ1-2; D remains ambiguous. The CDR3 sequence is 14 residues long. Germline V gene data show CDR1 as WSHSY and CDR2 as SAAADI. Trimming took off 0 bases at V and 8 bases at J, with 13 bases between the two ends. CDR3 coding DNA: TGCGCCAGCAGTGAGTCTGAGGGCGCGGGGGGCTACACCTTC. As protein: CASSESEGAGGYTF.

V is TRBV2 and J is TRBJ2-2; tentatively, D is TRBD1 (6 bases). The CDR3 sequence is 13 residues long. V lost 4 bases to trimming and J lost 5 bases, with 8 bases between them. The germline V gene has CDR1 SNHLY and CDR2 FYNNEI. The DNA of the CDR3 is TGTGCCAGCAGTGGAGGACAGACCGGGGAGCTGTTTTTT. Its protein is CASSGGQTGELFF. Combining the CDR3 with reference TRBV2 and TRBJ2-2 gives the whole variable domain EPEVTQTPSHQVTQMGQEVILRCVPISNHLYFYWYRQILGQKVEFLVSFYNNEISEKSEIFDDQFSVERPDGSNFTLKIRSTKLEDSAMYFCASSGGQTGELFFGEGSRLTVL.

The chain recombines TRBV15 with TRBJ1-5; TRBD1 is a possible D gene (5 bases). The V end was cut by 0 bases, the J end by 5 bases, with 11 bases between. The CDR3 covers 15 residues. CDR1 is LNHNV, CDR2 YYDKDF, per germline (reference sequence). Here the CDR3 reads CATSRELRGDQPQHF. The CDR3 coding sequence is TGTGCCACCAGCAGAGAGTTACGGGGGGATCAGCCCCAGCATTTT. The complete variable domain, with remaining parts taken from reference TRBV15 and TRBJ1-5, reads DAMVIQNPRYQVTQFGKPVTLSCSQTLNHNVMYWYQQKSSQAPKLLFHYYDKDFNNEADTPDNFQSRRPNTSFCFLDIRSPGLGDTAMYLCATSRELRGDQPQHFGDGTRLSIL.

This chain uses TRBV7-9 with TRBJ1-5; unclear D gene. CDR1 and CDR2 (germline): SEHNR, FQNEAQ (reference sequence). The CDR3 covers 12 residues. Trimming took 4 bases from V and 7 from J, leaving 8 bases between them. CDR3: CASSSHSQPQHF. Here the CDR3 DNA reads TGTGCCAGCAGCTCCCACAGCCAGCCCCAGCATTTT.

This chain connects TRBV25-1 to TRBJ2-2; 7 positions agree with TRBD2. Germline values: CDR1 MGHDK, CDR2 SYGVNS. There are 16 residues in the CDR3. The ends lost 2 bases at V and 6 bases at J; junction bases unmatched: 9. This CDR3 reads CASSEGGTGGPGELFF. As DNA, the CDR3 is TGTGCCAGCAGTGAAGGGGGGACGGGGGGACCCGGGGAGCTGTTTTTT. The complete variable domain, with remaining parts taken from reference TRBV25-1 and TRBJ2-2, reads EADIYQTPRYLVIGTGKKITLECSQTMGHDKMYWYQQDPGMELHLIHYSYGVNSTEKGDLSSESTVSRIRTEHFPLTLESARPSHTSQYLCASSEGGTGGPGELFFGEGSRLTVL.

The chain uses TRBV28 and TRBJ2-4; D not certain. CDR3 length: 15 amino acids. Trimming removed 5 bases from V and 0 bases from J, with 11 bases in between. Germline V gene lookup returns CDR1 MDHEN and CDR2 SYDVKM. Written as DNA, the CDR3 is TGTGCCAGCAGTATATATCCTTTAGCCAAAAACATTCAGTACTTC. Translated, it gives CASSIYPLAKNIQYF.

The genes are TRBV7-2 and TRBJ2-3; TRBD2 matches 8 bases. Germline CDR1 is SGHTA and CDR2 is FQGNSA. V was clipped by 1 base and J by 4 bases; unmatched bases: 4. The CDR3 is 15 amino acids. The CDR3 loop is CASSLGGAGADTQYF. The CDR3 DNA reads TGTGCCAGCAGCTTAGGCGGAGCGGGGGCAGATACGCAGTATTTT.

J is TRBJ2-5 and V is TRBV30; 11 bases align to TRBD2. The trim removed 6 bases at V and 1 base at J, leaving 7 bases unmatched. The germline gives CDR1 GTSNPN, CDR2 SVGIG (reference sequence). The CDR3 has 15 amino acids. The CDR3 DNA sequence: TGTGCCTGTCATAGACTAGCGGGGCGCCAAGAGACCCAGTACTTC. This codes for CACHRLAGRQETQYF.

The chain uses TRBV7-2 and TRBJ2-7; 13 bases map to TRBD2. Germline CDR1 and CDR2: SGHTA and FQGNSA. The CDR3 is 18 residues long. Trimming took 6 bases from V and 0 from J; bases not matched to a gene: 11. CDR3 bases: TGTGCCAGCAGTCGGACTAGCGGGGGAGTAGGGAGCTCCTACGAGCAGTACTTC. Amino acid sequence: CASSRTSGGVGSSYEQYF.

This rearrangement joins TRBV5-1 to TRBJ2-2; 15 nucleotides match TRBD2. Germline V gene sequence: CDR1 SGHRS, CDR2 YFSETQ. Unmatched junction bases numbered 8, after V lost 5 bases and J lost 6 bases. The CDR3 totals 17 residues. The CDR3 protein is CASRPGLAGGWAGELFF. In DNA, the CDR3 is TGCGCCAGCAGACCGGGACTAGCGGGGGGTTGGGCCGGGGAGCTGTTTTTT.

This rearrangement joins TRBV19 to TRBJ1-3; D remains unclear. Trimming cost V 5 bases and J 0 bases, with 2 bases left between them. The length of the CDR3 is 12 residues. Looked up from germline, CDR1 is LNHDA and CDR2 is SQIVND (reference sequence). In nucleotides, the CDR3 is TGTGCCAGTAGTCGCTCTGGAAACACCATATATTTT. The encoded protein is CASSRSGNTIYF.

This chain joins TRBV4-1 and TRBJ1-1; 8 nucleotides align to TRBD1. Losses at the gene ends were 5 bases for V and 6 bases for J; bases not matched to a gene: 5. The CDR3 extends over 13 amino acids. The germline V gene has CDR1 MGHRA and CDR2 YSYEKL. CDR3 protein: CASSGQGVAEAFF. Written as DNA, the CDR3 is TGCGCCAGCAGCGGACAGGGAGTCGCTGAAGCTTTCTTT.

The chain has TRBV7-3 and TRBJ1-4, with D perhaps matching TRBD1 (5 bases). The CDR3 spans 15 residues. V lost 2 bases, J lost 5 bases, and 12 bases lay in between. Germline CDR1 and CDR2: SGHTA and FQGTGA. The CDR3 DNA follows: TGTGCCAGCAGCTTACAGGGCCCAATAAATGAAAAACTGTTTTTT. Its translation: CASSLQGPINEKLFF.

V gene TRBV27 combines with J gene TRBJ2-7; D may be TRBD2 (6 bases). The CDR3 is 14 residues long. V dropped 4 bases and J dropped 4 bases, with 14 bases sitting between them. Germline CDR1 reads MNHEY; CDR2 reads SMNVEV (reference sequence). As DNA, the CDR3 is TGTGCCAGCAGTTCCCCCGGGACTCTATACGAGCAGTACTTC. Protein product: CASSSPGTLYEQYF.

This clone was observed once. The CDR3 DNA is TGTGCCAGCAGTAGGGAGGTAGCGGGGAGGGATACGCAGTATTTT. Translating gives CASSREVAGRDTQYF. The chain couples TRBV11-2 to TRBJ2-3, with 8 bases fitting TRBD2. V lost 6 bases to trimming and J lost 6 bases; unmatched junction nucleotides: 11. CDR1 is SGHAT and CDR2 is FQNNGV in the germline V gene. CDR3 length: 15 amino acids.

The chain combines TRBV5-1 with TRBJ2-7; 7 nucleotides agree with TRBD1. This CDR3 has 14 amino acids. Per the germline V gene, CDR1 is SGHRS and CDR2 is YFSETQ. J lost 2 bases, V lost 2 bases, and 4 bases had no gene match. CDR3 amino acids: CASSFHRGTYEQYF. CDR3 nucleotides: TGCGCCAGCAGCTTCCACAGGGGAACCTACGAGCAGTACTTC.